The rows below give T cell receptor beta chains drawn from one sample of a study of blood T cell repertoires in COVID-19. Some clones are missing from TCRdb's copy, which holds only in-frame ones; the method was immunoSEQ multiplex PCR. The table has roughly 350,000 clones, about 89% seen once. The sample consisted of peripheral blood. The receptors stem from a woman aged 45 to 65 with COVID-19, enrolled during active disease. Each CDR3 is given with its conserved first and last residue. The D gene is left open where the match is weak. For some rows the clone size is stated as once, few or many, or as a class when expanded; others skip it.

clone_size	d_call	v_call	j_call	cdr3_aa	cdr3_nt
NA	TRBD1	TRBV5-6	TRBJ1-2	CASSLALGTEYGYTF	TGTGCCAGCAGCTTGGCTCTCGGGACAGAGTATGGCTACACCTTC
NA	NA	TRBV6-5	TRBJ2-7	CASSYSPAGASYEQYF	TGTGCCAGCAGTTATTCGCCGGCGGGGGCTTCCTACGAGCAGTACTTC
NA	NA	TRBV3-1/TRBV3-2	TRBJ2-3	CASSSGSNTQYF	TGTGCCAGCAGCTCCGGTTCCAATACGCAGTATTTT
once	NA	TRBV11-2	TRBJ2-7	CASSFTWARSYEQYF	TGTGCCAGCAGCTTCACGTGGGCCAGGTCCTACGAGCAGTACTTC
NA	NA	TRBV12-5	TRBJ1-1	CASGLSHRGTEAFF	TGTGCTAGTGGTTTGTCCCATCGGGGGACTGAAGCTTTCTTT
NA	TRBD2	TRBV7-2	TRBJ2-5	CASSLGLAGGPGRTQYF	TGTGCCAGCAGCTTAGGGCTAGCGGGAGGGCCGGGGAGGACCCAGTACTTC
NA	TRBD1	TRBV6-2/TRBV6-3	TRBJ1-2	CASSYWQGGGYGYTF	TGTGCCAGCAGTTACTGGCAGGGGGGCGGCTATGGCTACACCTTC
NA	TRBD1	TRBV11-3	TRBJ1-1	CASSPRTGANTEAFF	TGTGCCAGCAGCCCTAGGACAGGGGCGAACACTGAAGCTTTCTTT
NA	NA	TRBV11-2	TRBJ1-2	CASSFRGPGDYGYTF	TGTGCCAGCAGCTTCAGGGGACCTGGGGACTATGGCTACACCTTC
NA	NA	TRBV7-8	TRBJ1-1	CASSLRTVGYKARDTEAFF	TGTGCCAGCAGCCTGAGGACAGTGGGGTACAAGGCACGGGACACTGAAGCTTTCTTT
NA	TRBD1	TRBV6-5	TRBJ1-1	CASREGQHTEAFF	TGTGCCAGCAGGGAGGGACAGCACACTGAAGCTTTCTTT
NA	NA	TRBV24-1	TRBJ1-1	CATSDLYSGTFF	TGTGCCACCAGTGACCTTTATTCCGGGACTTTCTTT
NA	NA	TRBV14	TRBJ2-5	CASSQNSNQETQYF	TGTGCCAGCAGCCAAAACAGCAATCAAGAGACCCAGTACTTC
NA	TRBD2	TRBV9	TRBJ2-3	CASSVEVAGATRTQYF	TGTGCCAGCAGCGTAGAGGTAGCGGGAGCAACTCGTACGCAGTATTTT
NA	NA	TRBV14	TRBJ1-3	CASSPRVSGNTIYF	TGTGCCAGCAGCCCCAGGGTGTCTGGAAACACCATATATTTT
few	NA	TRBV18	TRBJ1-1	CASSDRTEAFF	TGTGCCAGCTCAGACAGGACTGAAGCTTTCTTT
NA	TRBD2	TRBV7-6	TRBJ2-7	CASSPNGGLAGEQYF	TGTGCCAGCAGCCCGAACGGGGGACTAGCGGGCGAGCAGTACTTC
NA	TRBD1	TRBV18	TRBJ2-5	CASSPSGQGETQYF	TGTGCCAGCTCACCCTCAGGACAGGGAGAGACCCAGTACTTC
NA	NA	TRBV12-3/TRBV12-4	TRBJ2-7	CASRKDSDEQYF	TGTGCCAGCAGAAAGGACAGCGATGAGCAGTACTTC
once	TRBD2	TRBV5-1	TRBJ2-1	CATSSGITYNEQFF	TGCGCCACCAGTAGCGGGATTACCTACAATGAGCAGTTCTTC
NA	NA	TRBV27	TRBJ2-3	CASSLAGDTQYF	TGTGCCAGCAGTTTAGCGGGAGATACGCAGTATTTT
NA	NA	TRBV6-5	TRBJ2-7	CASSYPGQGSSYEQYF	TGTGCCAGCAGTTACCCAGGGCAGGGGAGCTCCTACGAGCAGTACTTC
NA	NA	TRBV11-3	TRBJ2-1	CASSWRTGDYNEQFF	TGTGCCAGCAGCTGGAGAACAGGAGACTACAATGAGCAGTTCTTC
NA	TRBD1	TRBV28	TRBJ1-1	CASSSPGQGKFAAFF	TGTGCCAGCAGTTCACCAGGACAGGGAAAGTTTGCAGCTTTCTTT
NA	TRBD2	TRBV5-5	TRBJ2-3	CASSFSLAATDTQYF	TGTGCCAGCAGCTTCTCCCTAGCGGCCACAGATACGCAGTATTTT
NA	NA	TRBV5-1	TRBJ1-2	CASSPGLFYGYTF	TGCGCCAGCAGCCCGGGACTATTCTATGGCTACACCTTC
NA	NA	TRBV6-5	TRBJ1-1	CASSYSGGWGVKAFF	TGTGCCAGCAGTTACTCGGGCGGATGGGGGGTGAAAGCTTTCTTT
NA	NA	TRBV18	TRBJ1-1	CASSQTGNTEAFF	TGTGCCAGCTCCCAGACAGGGAACACTGAAGCTTTCTTT
once	NA	TRBV3-1/TRBV3-2	TRBJ1-6	CASSQRGGSYNSPLHF	TGTGCCAGCAGCCAGCGGGGGGGGTCCTATAATTCACCCCTCCACTTT
NA	TRBD2	TRBV6-2/TRBV6-3	TRBJ2-3	CASSLTGRAGANTQYF	TGTGCCAGCAGTCTGACGGGGAGGGCCGGCGCAAATACGCAGTATTTT
once	NA	TRBV4-2	TRBJ2-2	CASSQALGDTGELFF	TGTGCCAGCAGCCAAGCACTAGGAGACACCGGGGAGCTGTTTTTT
few	NA	TRBV5-1	TRBJ1-5	CASSLTGLSNQPQHF	TGCGCCAGCAGTCTCACTGGACTAAGCAATCAGCCCCAGCATTTT
NA	NA	TRBV24-1	TRBJ2-1	CAPRGRGEAYNEQFF	TGTGCCCCCCGGGGGAGGGGGGAGGCCTACAATGAGCAGTTCTTC
NA	NA	TRBV7-9	TRBJ1-2	CASSLGGGDLYGYTF	TGTGCCAGCAGCTTAGGCGGCGGGGACCTCTATGGCTACACCTTC
NA	NA	TRBV28	TRBJ1-5	CASSRDNNQPQHF	TGTGCCAGCAGCCGGGATAACAATCAGCCCCAGCATTTT
NA	TRBD1	TRBV5-1	TRBJ2-7	CASSTGQVMYEQYF	TGCGCCAGCAGCACGGGACAGGTAATGTACGAGCAGTACTTC
NA	NA	TRBV27	TRBJ2-6	CASRAGGSGANVLTF	TGTGCCAGCAGGGCAGGGGGGTCTGGGGCCAACGTCCTGACTTTC
NA	TRBD1	TRBV27	TRBJ1-2	CASRSGQGYGYTF	TGTGCCAGCAGGTCGGGACAGGGCTATGGCTACACCTTC
NA	TRBD2	TRBV7-8	TRBJ2-1	CASSPRLAGEISYNEQFF	TGTGCCAGCAGCCCCCGGCTAGCGGGAGAGATATCCTACAATGAGCAGTTCTTC
NA	TRBD2	TRBV7-2	TRBJ2-1	CASSLGTSVNEQFF	TGTGCCAGCAGCTTAGGGACTAGCGTCAATGAGCAGTTCTTC